This TCR beta chain is from a study of post-analysis software for immune sequencing data. Overall study results and limits: In patients, TRBV5-6, TRBV5-1 and TRBV20-1 belonged to four or five TRBV segments found more frequently than in controls. Samples from a shared batch, those prepared together, strongly co-clustered by F measure.

As to this clonotype: The target antigen is unknown.

The CDR3 is 13 residues long. Trimming cost V 6 bases and J 10 bases, with 18 bases left between them. Unique molecular identifiers were present in the TCR beta cDNA libraries. TCRdb called the PCR reads again in MiXCR, with one record for every CDR3 protein. Of roughly 800,000 distinct CDR3 sequences listed, around 42% are singletons. This sequence joins TRBV12-3 or TRBV12-4 and TRBJ1-2; D possibly corresponds to TRBD1 (6 bases). This sequence originates from a girl aged 10-17 years with multiple sclerosis. The sequencing sample was made of blood. In nucleotides, the CDR3 is TGTGCCAGCAGCGTAAACCCCGAGGGGGACTACACCTTC. The encoded protein is CASSVNPEGDYTF.